Listed here is a single T cell receptor beta chain. Its antigen is currently unknown. This CDR3 is 13 amino acids long. V shed 0 bases and J shed 2 bases, with 4 bases lying between them. Looked up from germline, CDR1 is SGHTA and CDR2 is FQGNSA. This sample is drawn from a study of cytomegalovirus exposure and HLA in healthy donors. Background on the study: Prior work identified about 120 million unique TCR beta sequences in approximately 180 million T cells. Study-wide results and caveats: TCR beta V- and J-gene trimming, according to a later analysis, was linked to a missense DCLRE1C variant. Clonal expansion was found to be greater in HLA-associated TCR beta chains than in equally common others in a later analysis. Per a later analysis, roughly 17,000 TCR beta sequences showed association with HLA alleles at 0.05 false discovery rate.

PCR amplification relied on 60 Vbeta primers (plus 13 Jbeta primers). Profiling relied on immunoSEQ multiplex PCR, and the TCRdb table lists in-frame clones only, not all of them. This sample's table reports roughly 120,000 clones. This TCR was sampled from a man aged 18 to 29 in good health and CMV-seronegative. The genes are TRBV7-2 and TRBJ2-5; D gene unclear. The material sequenced was PBMCs. The CDR3 here is CASSLARQETQYF. The CDR3 DNA reads TGTGCCAGCAGCTTAGCCAGACAAGAGACCCAGTACTTC.